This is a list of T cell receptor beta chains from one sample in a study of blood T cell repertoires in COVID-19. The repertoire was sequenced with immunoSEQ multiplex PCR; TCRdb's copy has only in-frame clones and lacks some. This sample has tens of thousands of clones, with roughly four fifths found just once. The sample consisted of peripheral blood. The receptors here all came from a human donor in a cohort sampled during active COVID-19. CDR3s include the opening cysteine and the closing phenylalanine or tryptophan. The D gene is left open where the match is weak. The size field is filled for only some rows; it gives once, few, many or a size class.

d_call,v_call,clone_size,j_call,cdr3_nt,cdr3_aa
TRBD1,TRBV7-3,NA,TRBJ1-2,TGTGCCAGCAGCTTAACAGGGGGCGACTATGGCTACACCTTC,CASSLTGGDYGYTF
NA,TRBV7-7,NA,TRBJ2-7,TGTGCCAGCAGCTTTCCCTGGACAGACTCCTACGAGCAGTACTTC,CASSFPWTDSYEQYF
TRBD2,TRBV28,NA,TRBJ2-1,TGTGCCAGCAGAGCGGGGCGGATTAATGAGCAGTTCTTC,CASRAGRINEQFF
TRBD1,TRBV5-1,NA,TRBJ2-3,TGCGCCAGCCGACAGGGACCTAGCACAGATACGCAGTATTTT,CASRQGPSTDTQYF
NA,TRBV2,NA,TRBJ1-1,TGTGCCAGCATCCAGGGGACTGAAGCTTTCTTT,CASIQGTEAFF
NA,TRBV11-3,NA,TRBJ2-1,TGTGCCAGCAGCTTAGAGGCGGGGCAGGGCTATGAGCAGTTCTTC,CASSLEAGQGYEQFF
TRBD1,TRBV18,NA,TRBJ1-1,TGTGCCAGCTCACCAGAAGAACAGGGGTGGACTGAAGCTTTCTTT,CASSPEEQGWTEAFF
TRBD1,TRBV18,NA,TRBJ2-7,TGTGCCAGCTCACAGGGACAGGGGCACGGCGAGCAGTACTTC,CASSQGQGHGEQYF
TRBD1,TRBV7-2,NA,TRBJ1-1,TGTGCCAGCAGATATACAGGGGGCACTGAAGCTTTCTTT,CASRYTGGTEAFF
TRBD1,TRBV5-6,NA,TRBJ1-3,TGTGCCAGCAGCTTGTCAGGGGGTTACGGAAACACCATATATTTT,CASSLSGGYGNTIYF
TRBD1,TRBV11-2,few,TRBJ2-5,TGTGCCAGCAGCGCCAGGACAGGAACCCAAGAGACCCAGTACTTC,CASSARTGTQETQYF
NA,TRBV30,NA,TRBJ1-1,TGTGCCTGGAGTACGCCTTTTACTTATAACACTGAAGCTTTCTTT,CAWSTPFTYNTEAFF
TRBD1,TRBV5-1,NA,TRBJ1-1,TGCGCCAGCAGCTATCGACAGGGTGGGTCTATGACTGAAGCTTTCTTT,CASSYRQGGSMTEAFF
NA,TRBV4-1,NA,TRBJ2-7,TGCGCCAGCAGCCAAGAACCGACGGGCTCCTACGAGCAGTACTTC,CASSQEPTGSYEQYF
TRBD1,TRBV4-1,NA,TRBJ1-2,TGCGCCAGCAGCCGCCCCGGGACAGGAGATGGCTACACCTTC,CASSRPGTGDGYTF
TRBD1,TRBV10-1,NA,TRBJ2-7,TGCGCCAGCAGTGAGTTTCGGACAGGGGATGAGCAGTACTTC,CASSEFRTGDEQYF
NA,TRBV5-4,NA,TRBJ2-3,TGTGCCAGCAGCCTTCCTAGCACAGATACGCAGTATTTT,CASSLPSTDTQYF
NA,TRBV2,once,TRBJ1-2,TGTGCCAGCAGTGGGGGGCCCCGCTATGGCTACACCTTC,CASSGGPRYGYTF
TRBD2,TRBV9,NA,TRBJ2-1,TGTGCCAGCAGCGGCCCTTCTAGCGGGGCGTACAATGAGCAGTTCTTC,CASSGPSSGAYNEQFF
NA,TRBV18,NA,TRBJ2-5,TGTGCCAGCTCACCACCTTTCGGGGGACAAGAGACCCAGTACTTC,CASSPPFGGQETQYF
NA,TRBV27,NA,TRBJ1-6,TGTGCCAGCAGTACAGATCCCAGGTTGAATTCACCCCTCCACTTT,CASSTDPRLNSPLHF
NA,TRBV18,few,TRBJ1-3,TGTGCCAGCTCACCCCAGCGGGGGGCTGGAAACACCATATATTTT,CASSPQRGAGNTIYF
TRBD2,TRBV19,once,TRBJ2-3,TGTGCCAGTAGTATGGGACTAGCGGGGGCCTATCCAGGGACGCAGTATTTT,CASSMGLAGAYPGTQYF
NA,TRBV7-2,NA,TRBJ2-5,TGTGCCAGCAGCTTAGTCGGGGACTGGGAGACCCAGTACTTC,CASSLVGDWETQYF
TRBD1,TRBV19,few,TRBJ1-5,TGTGCCAGTAGTATGTACGACAGGGTTGGTCAGCCCCAGCATTTT,CASSMYDRVGQPQHF
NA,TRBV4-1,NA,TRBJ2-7,TGCGCCAGCAGCGCCCGGGAAGGGGGTTCTCCCTACGAGCAGTACTTC,CASSAREGGSPYEQYF
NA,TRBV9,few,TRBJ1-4,TGTGCCAGCAGTCGTAGTATGAATGCGGTTGAAAAACTGTTTTTT,CASSRSMNAVEKLFF
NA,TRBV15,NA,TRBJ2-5,TGTGCCACCAGCAGGGGAGCGGGTCTTCAAGAGACCCAGTACTTC,CATSRGAGLQETQYF
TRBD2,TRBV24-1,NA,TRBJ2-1,TGTGCCACCAGTGATTTGGGGACTAGCGGGCCCGGCGGGCAGTTCTTC,CATSDLGTSGPGGQFF
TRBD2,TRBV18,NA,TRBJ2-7,TGTGCCAGCTCACCGGACGCGGGGGGCCACTCCTACGAGCAGTACTTC,CASSPDAGGHSYEQYF
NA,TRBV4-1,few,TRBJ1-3,TGCGCCAGCAGCCAAGTCGCGGGTGCTGGAAACACCATATATTTT,CASSQVAGAGNTIYF